This T cell receptor (beta chain) stems from a study of cytomegalovirus exposure and HLA in healthy donors. Regarding donors, all were healthy bone marrow donors. PCR primers comprised 60 Vbeta and 13 Jbeta primers. The repertoire was sequenced with immunoSEQ multiplex PCR; TCRdb's copy has only in-frame clones and lacks some. The data show approximately 51,000 clones, around 68% seen once. Whole-study results and caveats: Among donors in an Asian-associated ancestry cluster, a later analysis reportedly found fewer N-insertions than the roughly 730-donor mean.

This clone has more than one count but fewer than ten. Its specificity is not known. The receptor was derived from a man aged 30-40 years in good health and CMV-seronegative. The sequenced material came from PBMCs.

The chain's CDR3 is CASASGASSYEQYF. In DNA, the CDR3 is TGTGCCAGCGCATCAGGGGCCAGCTCCTACGAGCAGTACTTC. This sequence joins TRBV27 and TRBJ2-7, with D maybe TRBD1 (6 bases). V lost 8 bases and J lost 0, with 14 bases in between. CDR1 and CDR2 from the germline V gene are MNHEY and SMNVEV (reference sequence). This CDR3 spans 14 amino acids.